The present TCR beta chain was sequenced within a study of cytomegalovirus exposure and HLA in healthy donors. Study context: The roughly 660 first-cohort repertoires shared a platform with the 130 or so validation repertoires, as reported in a later analysis.

Points on this clone: Antigen specificity is unknown.

The study's findings and limits: According to a subsequent analysis, TCR clusters identified in the first cohort showed a tendency to co-occur across the roughly 120 validation repertoires. A few of the chains that were CMV-associated were confirmed in vitro to be specific for CMV antigens. Overall, approximately 180 TCR beta chains were annotated as cytomegalovirus-associated.

Germline assignment: CDR1 SNHLY and CDR2 FYNNEI. The CDR3 has 15 amino acids. The trim removed 5 bases at V and 1 base at J, leaving 5 bases unmatched. TCRdb's table, derived via immunoSEQ multiplex PCR, lists solely in-frame clones and lacks some. This table has 57,000 or so clones, over 75% appearing once. This TCR came from a young woman in good health and CMV-seronegative. Sequencing input: PBMCs. V usage is TRBV2 and J usage is TRBJ1-1; TRBD1 matches 9 bases. CDR3 in amino acids: CASSWTGDENTEAFF. The CDR3, as DNA: TGTGCCAGCAGTTGGACAGGGGACGAGAACACTGAAGCTTTCTTT. The variable domain in full, with the rest retrieved from reference TRBV2 and TRBJ1-1, is EPEVTQTPSHQVTQMGQEVILRCVPISNHLYFYWYRQILGQKVEFLVSFYNNEISEKSEIFDDQFSVERPDGSNFTLKIRSTKLEDSAMYFCASSWTGDENTEAFFGQGTRLTVV.